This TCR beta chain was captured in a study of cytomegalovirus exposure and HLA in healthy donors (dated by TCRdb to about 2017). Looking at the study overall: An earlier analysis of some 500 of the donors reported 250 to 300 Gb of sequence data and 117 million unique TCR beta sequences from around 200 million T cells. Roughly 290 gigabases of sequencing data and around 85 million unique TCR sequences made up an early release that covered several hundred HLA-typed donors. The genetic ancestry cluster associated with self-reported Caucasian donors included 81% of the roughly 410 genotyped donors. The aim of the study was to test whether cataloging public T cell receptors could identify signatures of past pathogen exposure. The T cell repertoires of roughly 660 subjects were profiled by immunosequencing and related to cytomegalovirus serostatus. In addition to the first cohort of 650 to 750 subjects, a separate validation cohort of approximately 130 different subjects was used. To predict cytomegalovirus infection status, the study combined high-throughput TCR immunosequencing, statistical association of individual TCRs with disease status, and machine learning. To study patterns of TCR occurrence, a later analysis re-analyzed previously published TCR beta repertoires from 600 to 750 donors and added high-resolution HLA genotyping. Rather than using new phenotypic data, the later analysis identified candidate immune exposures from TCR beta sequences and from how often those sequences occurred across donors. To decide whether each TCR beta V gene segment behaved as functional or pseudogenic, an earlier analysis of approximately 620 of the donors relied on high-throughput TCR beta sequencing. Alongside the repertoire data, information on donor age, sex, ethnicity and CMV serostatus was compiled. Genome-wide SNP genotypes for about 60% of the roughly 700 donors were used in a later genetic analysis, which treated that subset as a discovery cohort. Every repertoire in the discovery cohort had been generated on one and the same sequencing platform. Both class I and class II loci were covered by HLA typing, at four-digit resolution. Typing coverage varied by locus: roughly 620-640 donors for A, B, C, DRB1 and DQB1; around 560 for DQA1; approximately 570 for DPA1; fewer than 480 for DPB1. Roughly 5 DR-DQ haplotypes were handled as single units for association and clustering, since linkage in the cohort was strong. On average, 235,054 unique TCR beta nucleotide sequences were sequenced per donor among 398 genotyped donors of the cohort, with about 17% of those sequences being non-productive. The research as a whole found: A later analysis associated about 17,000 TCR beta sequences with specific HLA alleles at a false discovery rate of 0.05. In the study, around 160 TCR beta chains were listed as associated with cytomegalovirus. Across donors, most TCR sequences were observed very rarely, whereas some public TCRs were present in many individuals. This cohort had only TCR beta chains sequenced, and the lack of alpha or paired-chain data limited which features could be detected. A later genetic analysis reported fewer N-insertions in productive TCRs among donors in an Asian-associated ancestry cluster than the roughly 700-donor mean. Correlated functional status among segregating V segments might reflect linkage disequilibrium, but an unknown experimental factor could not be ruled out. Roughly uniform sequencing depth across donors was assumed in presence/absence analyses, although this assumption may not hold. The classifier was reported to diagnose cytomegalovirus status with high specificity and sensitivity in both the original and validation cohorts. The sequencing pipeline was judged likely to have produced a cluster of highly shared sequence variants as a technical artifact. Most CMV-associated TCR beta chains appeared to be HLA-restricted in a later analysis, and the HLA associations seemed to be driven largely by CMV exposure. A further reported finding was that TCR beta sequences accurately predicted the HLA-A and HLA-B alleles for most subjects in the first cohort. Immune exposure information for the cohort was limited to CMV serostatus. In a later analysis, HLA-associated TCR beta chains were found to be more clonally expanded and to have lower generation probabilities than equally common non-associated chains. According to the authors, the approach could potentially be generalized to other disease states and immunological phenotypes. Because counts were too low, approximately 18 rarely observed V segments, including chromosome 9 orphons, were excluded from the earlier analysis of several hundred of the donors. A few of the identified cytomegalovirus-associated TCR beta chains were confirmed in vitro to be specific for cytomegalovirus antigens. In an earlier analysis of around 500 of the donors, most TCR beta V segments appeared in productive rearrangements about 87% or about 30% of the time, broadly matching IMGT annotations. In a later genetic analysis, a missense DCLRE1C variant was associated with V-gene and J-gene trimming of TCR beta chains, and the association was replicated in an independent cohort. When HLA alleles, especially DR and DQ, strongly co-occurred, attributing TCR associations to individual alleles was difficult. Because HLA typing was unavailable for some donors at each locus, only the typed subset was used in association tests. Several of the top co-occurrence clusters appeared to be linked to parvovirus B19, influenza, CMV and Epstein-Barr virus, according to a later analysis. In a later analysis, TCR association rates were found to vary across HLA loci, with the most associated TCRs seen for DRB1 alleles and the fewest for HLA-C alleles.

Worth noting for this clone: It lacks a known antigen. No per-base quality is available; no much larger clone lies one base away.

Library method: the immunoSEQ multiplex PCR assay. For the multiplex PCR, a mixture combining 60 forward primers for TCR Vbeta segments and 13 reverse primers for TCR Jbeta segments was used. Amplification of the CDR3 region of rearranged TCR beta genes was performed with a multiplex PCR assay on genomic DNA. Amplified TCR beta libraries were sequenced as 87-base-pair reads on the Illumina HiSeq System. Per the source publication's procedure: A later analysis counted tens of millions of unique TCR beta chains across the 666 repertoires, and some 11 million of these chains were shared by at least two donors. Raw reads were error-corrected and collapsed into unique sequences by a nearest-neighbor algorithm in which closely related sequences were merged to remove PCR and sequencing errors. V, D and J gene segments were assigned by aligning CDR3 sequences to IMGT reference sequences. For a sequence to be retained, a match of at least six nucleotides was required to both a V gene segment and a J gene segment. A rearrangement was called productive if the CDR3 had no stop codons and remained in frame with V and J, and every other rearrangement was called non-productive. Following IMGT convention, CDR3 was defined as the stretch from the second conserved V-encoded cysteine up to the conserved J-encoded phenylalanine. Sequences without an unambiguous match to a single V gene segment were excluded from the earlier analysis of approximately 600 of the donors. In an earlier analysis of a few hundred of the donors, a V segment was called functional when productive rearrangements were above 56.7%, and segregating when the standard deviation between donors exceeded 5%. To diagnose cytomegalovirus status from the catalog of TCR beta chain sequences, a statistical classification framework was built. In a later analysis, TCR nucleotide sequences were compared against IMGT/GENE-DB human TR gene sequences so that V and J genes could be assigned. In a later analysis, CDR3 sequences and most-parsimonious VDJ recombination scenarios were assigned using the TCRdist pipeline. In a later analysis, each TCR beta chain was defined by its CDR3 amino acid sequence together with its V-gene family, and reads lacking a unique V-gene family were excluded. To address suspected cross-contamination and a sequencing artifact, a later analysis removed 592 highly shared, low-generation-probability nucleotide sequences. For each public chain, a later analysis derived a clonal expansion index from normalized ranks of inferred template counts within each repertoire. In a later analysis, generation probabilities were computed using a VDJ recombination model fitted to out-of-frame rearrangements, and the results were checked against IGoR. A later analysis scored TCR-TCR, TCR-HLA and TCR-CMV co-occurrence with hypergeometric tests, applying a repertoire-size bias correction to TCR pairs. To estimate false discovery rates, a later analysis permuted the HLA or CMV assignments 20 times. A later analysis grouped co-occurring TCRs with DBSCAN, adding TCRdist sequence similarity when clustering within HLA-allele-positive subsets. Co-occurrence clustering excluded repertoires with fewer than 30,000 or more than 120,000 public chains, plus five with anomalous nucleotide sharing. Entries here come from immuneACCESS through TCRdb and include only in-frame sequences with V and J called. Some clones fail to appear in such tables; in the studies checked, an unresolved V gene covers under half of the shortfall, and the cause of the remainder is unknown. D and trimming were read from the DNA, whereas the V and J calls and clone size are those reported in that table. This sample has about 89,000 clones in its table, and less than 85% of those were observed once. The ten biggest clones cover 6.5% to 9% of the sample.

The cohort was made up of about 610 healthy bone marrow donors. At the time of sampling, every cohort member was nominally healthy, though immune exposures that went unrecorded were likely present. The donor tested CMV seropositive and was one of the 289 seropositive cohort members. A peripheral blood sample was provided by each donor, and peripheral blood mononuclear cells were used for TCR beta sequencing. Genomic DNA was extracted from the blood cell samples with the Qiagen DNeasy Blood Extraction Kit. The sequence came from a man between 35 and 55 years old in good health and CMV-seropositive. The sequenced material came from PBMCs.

For the CDR3, the sequence is CASSVDQGIDTQYF. The sequenced DNA is TGTGCCAGCAGCGTAGATCAGGGCATAGATACGCAGTATTTT. The rearranged chain carries TRBV9 and TRBJ2-3; the best D guess is TRBD1, with 5 bases matching. The junction shows trimming of 0 bases on V and 5 bases on J, plus 10 bases between the germline ends. CDR1 and CDR2 are read off the germline V gene as SGDLS and YYNGEE. Measured from the cysteine to the phenylalanine, the CDR3 is 14 residues long. Solely the CDR3 DNA is kept, with 42 bases framed from the first base.